What follows are 31 T cell receptor beta chains derived from one specimen sequenced in a study of OX40 agonist ivuxolimab in advanced cancers. The data were produced by immunoSEQ multiplex PCR, yet TCRdb's version contains in-frame clones alone and is incomplete. The sample consists of approximately 64,000 clones, approximately 90% of them appearing once. Sequencing was performed on CD4+ or CD8+ T cells sorted from blood, taken in a trial of the OX40 agonist ivuxolimab. Receptors were obtained from an adult with an advanced solid tumor such as melanoma, head and neck, liver or kidney cancer.

This chain links TRBV29-1 with TRBJ2-5, with D unclear. In germline, CDR1 is SQVTM, CDR2 ANQGSEA. The V end was cut by 4 bases, the J end by 5 bases, with 8 bases between. The CDR3 spans 11 residues. CDR3 in amino acids: CSVARYETQYF. The CDR3 DNA follows: TGCAGCGTTGCCCGTTATGAGACCCAGTACTTC.

The J gene is TRBJ2-7, the V gene TRBV28; 11 bases fit TRBD2. The V and J ends lost 10 bases and 6 bases, in that order; junction bases with no gene match: 8. The germline V gene encodes CDR1 MDHEN and CDR2 SYDVKM. CDR3 length: 13 residues. The chain's CDR3 is CATQLGTSGEQYF. In nucleotides, the CDR3 is TGTGCCACACAATTGGGGACTAGCGGCGAGCAGTACTTC.

The chain links TRBV30 to TRBJ2-5, with TRBD1 matching 8 bases. Per germline, CDR1 GTSNPN and CDR2 SVGIG (reference sequence). V lost 5 bases to trimming and J lost 2 bases; unmatched junction nucleotides: 4. The CDR3 spans 13 residues. CDR3 in amino acids: CAWRGTGQETQYF. CDR3 nucleotide sequence: TGTGCCTGGCGGGGGACAGGACAAGAGACCCAGTACTTC.

This clone was seen a single time. V usage is TRBV19 and J usage is TRBJ2-4; 11 positions agree with TRBD2. Germline values: CDR1 LNHDA, CDR2 SQIVND (reference sequence). CDR3 length equals 13 residues. Germline trimming cut 6 bases from V and 6 bases from J; bases unmatched to any gene: 1. This CDR3 is CASRGLAGNIQYF. For the CDR3, the DNA is TGTGCCAGTAGAGGACTAGCGGGAAACATTCAGTACTTC.

V is TRBV6-5 and J is TRBJ2-1; a weak D match, TRBD2 (6 bases). Germline V CDR1 and CDR2: MNHEY, SVGAGI. V lost 5 bases and J 3 bases, leaving 8 bases between the germline ends. The CDR3 is 13 residues long. CDR3 nucleotides: TGTGCCAGCAGTCTGACTAGCTACAATGAGCAGTTCTTC. Protein: CASSLTSYNEQFF.

The J gene is TRBJ1-3, the V gene TRBV5-1; TRBD1 aligns across 7 bases. The CDR3 covers 16 residues. CDR1 and CDR2 from the germline V gene are SGHRS and YFSETQ. J was trimmed by 2 bases and V by 4 bases; bases with no gene match: 9. CDR3 sequence reads: CASSPWTGGPGNTIYF. For the CDR3, the DNA is TGCGCCAGCAGCCCCTGGACAGGAGGTCCTGGAAACACCATATATTTT.

CDR3 protein: CASSPRRANTGELFF. In DNA, the CDR3 is TGTGCCAGCAGCCCTCGGCGAGCAAACACCGGGGAGCTGTTTTTT. The rearrangement uses TRBV9 and TRBJ2-2; D is unclear. CDR1 is SGDLS and CDR2 is YYNGEE in the germline V gene. The CDR3 contains 15 residues. V lost 4 bases and J lost 2, with 12 bases in between.

V gene TRBV6-1 combines with J gene TRBJ1-4; the D is unclear. V lost 6 bases and J lost 0, with 8 bases in between. Per the germline V gene, CDR1 is MNHNS and CDR2 is SASEGT. The CDR3 loop spans 14 amino acids. CDR3 loop: CASSLNPTNEKLFF. The CDR3 DNA sequence: TGTGCCAGCAGCCTCAATCCAACTAATGAAAAACTGTTTTTT.

This chain joins TRBV19 and TRBJ1-4; D gene unclear. The CDR3 is made up of 11 amino acids. The germline gives CDR1 LNHDA, CDR2 SQIVND (reference sequence). V was cut by 3 bases and J by 7 bases, with 3 bases left in between. CDR3 in amino acids: CASSIAEKLFF. As DNA, the CDR3 is TGTGCCAGTAGTATTGCTGAAAAACTGTTTTTT.

This sequence joins TRBV2 and TRBJ2-3; D is ambiguous. Deletions cut 3 bases from V and 3 bases from J, with 10 bases between. The CDR3 sequence is 14 residues long. CDR1 and CDR2 from the germline V gene are SNHLY and FYNNEI. The CDR3 nucleotides are TGTGCCAGCAGTGACCTAGTCACGACAGATACGCAGTATTTT. Its translation is CASSDLVTTDTQYF.

The chain recombines TRBV28 with TRBJ2-3; 8 bases map to TRBD1. Germline V CDR1 and CDR2: MDHEN, SYDVKM. Trimming took 6 bases from V and 7 from J; bases not matched to a gene: 9. This CDR3 has 14 residues. CDR3 bases: TGTGCCAGCAGGCCGACAGGGGTTTGGTATACGCAGTATTTT. This gives the protein CASRPTGVWYTQYF. The full variable domain, its missing parts supplied by reference TRBV28 and TRBJ2-3, is DVKVTQSSRYLVKRTGEKVFLECVQDMDHENMFWYRQDPGLGLRLIYFSYDVKMKEKGDIPEGYSVSREKKERFSLILESASTNQTSMYLCASRPTGVWYTQYFGPGTRLTVL.

The chain couples TRBV6-1 to TRBJ2-3; TRBD2 matches 8 bases. The CDR3 loop spans 13 amino acids. Germline trimming cut 11 bases from V and 6 bases from J; bases unmatched to any gene: 10. CDR1 is MNHNS, CDR2 SASEGT, per germline. CDR3 sequence (DNA): TGTGCCGCCTTCCCGGGAGGGGGGGATACGCAGTATTTT. Its protein product is CAAFPGGGDTQYF.

A single count supports this clone. The J gene is TRBJ2-5, the V gene TRBV11-2, with 7 bases identical to TRBD2. V gave up 1 base and J gave up 5 bases; unmatched junction bases: 7. Germline V gives CDR1 SGHAT, CDR2 FQNNGV. The CDR3 has 15 amino acids. The CDR3 DNA reads TGTGCCAGCAGCTTAGGCGGGAGTGAGGGGGAGACCCAGTACTTC. Translation: CASSLGGSEGETQYF.

This clone was counted only a few times. This chain links TRBV4-3 with TRBJ2-7; D possibly corresponds to TRBD2 (6 bases). With 0 bases removed from V and 6 bases from J, the gap between germline ends came to 15 bases. Germline-derived CDR1 and CDR2 are LGHNA and YSLEER. The CDR3 totals 15 residues. The chain's CDR3 is CASSQDTGRRGEQYF. For the CDR3, the DNA is TGCGCCAGCAGCCAAGATACCGGACGGAGGGGCGAGCAGTACTTC.

CDR3 bases: TGTGCCAGCAGCCCAGACCGTGGCTACACCTTC. Translated, it gives CASSPDRGYTF. The rearrangement links TRBV7-9 to TRBJ1-2; D gene unclear. The CDR3 covers 11 residues. Trimming left V 5 bases short and J 7 bases short, with 8 bases between. Germline V gene lookup returns CDR1 SEHNR and CDR2 FQNEAQ (reference sequence).

The gene calls are TRBV30 and TRBJ2-1; D unresolved. The germline gives CDR1 GTSNPN, CDR2 SVGIG (reference sequence). The V gene lost 8 bases and the J gene lost 0 bases, with 11 bases spanning the gap. The CDR3 consists of 13 residues. CDR3 nucleotides: TGTGCCCGAACAAGAAGCTCCTACAATGAGCAGTTCTTC. Residues: CARTRSSYNEQFF. The whole variable domain, filled in from reference TRBV30 and TRBJ2-1, reads SQTIHQWPATLVQPVGSPLSLECTVEGTSNPNLYWYRQAAGRGLQLLFYSVGIGQISSEVPQNLSASRPQDRQFILSSKKLLLSDSGFYLCARTRSSYNEQFFGPGTRLTVL.

This clone was detected only once. This chain joins TRBV19 and TRBJ2-2; D perhaps matches TRBD2 (6 bases). CDR3 length: 16 amino acids. V shed 4 bases and J shed 5 bases, with 17 bases lying between them. The germline gives CDR1 LNHDA, CDR2 SQIVND (reference sequence). CDR3 in amino acids: CASSKGGPLRTGELFF. As DNA, the CDR3 is TGTGCCAGTAGTAAGGGAGGACCTTTGCGGACCGGGGAGCTGTTTTTT.

The chain uses TRBV7-2 and TRBJ2-1, with 14 nucleotides matching TRBD2. The V gene's germline CDR1 is SGHTA and CDR2 FQGNSA. V shed 2 bases, J shed 4 bases, and the junction held 7 bases outside the gene matches. CDR3 length: 18 amino acids. The CDR3 loop reads CASSLSGLAGVGYNEQFF. CDR3 bases: TGTGCCAGCAGCTTATCGGGACTAGCGGGAGTCGGATACAATGAGCAGTTCTTC. The entire variable domain, with the rest obtained from reference TRBV7-2 and TRBJ2-1, is as follows: GAGVSQSPSNKVTEKGKDVELRCDPISGHTALYWYRQSLGQGLEFLIYFQGNSAPDKSGLPSDRFSAERTGGSVSTLTIQRTQQEDSAVYLCASSLSGLAGVGYNEQFFGPGTRLTVL.

This chain connects TRBV10-3 to TRBJ1-5; D is perhaps TRBD1 (5 bases). This CDR3 spans 13 amino acids. CDR1 is ENHRY, CDR2 SYGVKD, per germline. V lost 9 bases to trimming and J lost 4 bases, with 13 bases between them. The CDR3 is CAMQGSNNQPQHF. Written as DNA, the CDR3 is TGTGCCATGCAGGGCTCGAATAATCAGCCCCAGCATTTT.

V and J are TRBV18 and TRBJ2-3; the D is unclear. The V end lost 0 bases, the J end lost 13 bases, and 14 bases lay between the germline ends. The CDR3 loop spans 13 amino acids. The V gene's germline CDR1 is KGHSH and CDR2 LQKENI. The DNA for the CDR3 is TGTGCCAGCTCACCACCTTATAGGGAAGCAAAGTATTTT. Translating it yields CASSPPYREAKYF.

The V gene is TRBV25-1, the J gene TRBJ2-2; 8 bases are a match to TRBD1. The length of the CDR3 is 14 residues. V shed 5 bases and J 4 bases; nucleotides not matched to a gene: 3. Germline V lookup: CDR1 MGHDK, CDR2 SYGVNS. CDR3 sequence reads: CASSRQGATGELFF. The CDR3 nucleotides are TGTGCCAGCAGTCGCCAGGGGGCCACCGGGGAGCTGTTTTTT.

The chain has TRBV5-1 and TRBJ2-5; no clear D gene. Looked up from germline, CDR1 is SGHRS and CDR2 is YFSETQ. The V and J ends lost 4 bases and 3 bases respectively, with 4 bases between them. There are 11 residues in the CDR3. CDR3 nucleotides: TGCGCCAGCAGCGAGGAAGAGACCCAGTACTTC. Amino acids: CASSEEETQYF.

The J gene is TRBJ2-7, the V gene TRBV5-4; D is perhaps TRBD1 (6 bases). Trimming cost V 4 bases and J 0 bases, with 14 bases left between them. CDR3 length: 15 amino acids. CDR1 SGHNT and CDR2 YYREEE come from the germline V gene (reference sequence). This CDR3 is CASSARGTNSYEQYF. In nucleotides, the CDR3 is TGTGCCAGCAGCGCCCGAGGGACAAACTCCTACGAGCAGTACTTC.

J is TRBJ1-1 and V is TRBV14; no clear D gene. This CDR3 has 14 amino acids. V was pared by 0 bases and J by 8 bases, with 13 bases between. Germline V gives CDR1 SGHDN, CDR2 FVKESK. CDR3 nucleotides: TGTGCCAGCAGCCAAGACTACTCCCAGAGAGAAGCTTTCTTT. Translation gives CASSQDYSQREAFF.

This chain links TRBV7-9 with TRBJ2-1, with no clear D. The V gene's germline CDR1 is SEHNR and CDR2 FQNEAQ (reference sequence). V lost 6 bases, J lost 9 bases, and 9 bases lay in between. The CDR3 sequence is 11 residues long. The CDR3 protein is CASSHSVEQFF. CDR3 DNA: TGTGCCAGCAGTCATAGTGTTGAGCAGTTCTTC.

The chain uses TRBV5-4 and TRBJ2-7; a possible D gene is TRBD2 (7 bases). In germline, CDR1 is SGHNT, CDR2 YYREEE (reference sequence). This CDR3 has 15 amino acids. V lost 1 base and J 5 bases, leaving 16 bases between the germline ends. This CDR3 reads CASSLTSGTSNEQYF. In nucleotides, the CDR3 is TGTGCCAGCAGCTTGACGAGCGGGACAAGTAACGAGCAGTACTTC.

This clone appeared a few times. The J gene is TRBJ1-1, the V gene TRBV30; the D is unclear. The V gene lost 4 bases and the J gene lost 0 bases, with 12 bases spanning the gap. The CDR3 runs 14 residues. Germline CDR1 and CDR2: GTSNPN and SVGIG (reference sequence). CDR3 loop: CAWIRLPMNTEAFF. CDR3 DNA sequence: TGTGCCTGGATAAGACTCCCGATGAACACTGAAGCTTTCTTT.

The rearrangement links TRBV2 to TRBJ1-1; D is unclear. This CDR3 is 12 amino acids long. The germline V gene encodes CDR1 SNHLY and CDR2 FYNNEI. V was clipped by 5 bases and J by 5 bases, with 9 bases between them. The CDR3 region has the DNA TGTGCCAGCAGTCCCCCAGCAACTGAAGCTTTCTTT. Amino acid sequence: CASSPPATEAFF.

The chain employs TRBV5-1 and TRBJ2-3, with 9 positions matching TRBD1. The CDR3 is 14 residues long. Germline CDR1 and CDR2: SGHRS and YFSETQ. J gave up 1 base and V 3 bases, and 0 bases lay outside the gene matches. The CDR3 here is CASSWTGGTDTQYF. CDR3 coding DNA: TGCGCCAGCAGCTGGACAGGGGGCACAGATACGCAGTATTTT.

The chain employs TRBV6-5 and TRBJ1-2; D might be TRBD1 (6 bases). Germline CDR1 and CDR2: MNHEY and SVGAGI. The CDR3 length is 13 residues. The ends were cut back, 4 bases at V and 2 bases at J, with 8 bases in the middle. This chain's CDR3 is CASSSQGNYGYTF. The CDR3 DNA sequence: TGTGCCAGCAGTTCCCAGGGGAACTATGGCTACACCTTC.

The DNA for the CDR3 is TGTGCCAGCAGCTTGGTCGGTTCGCACGAGCAGTACTTC. Protein sequence: CASSLVGSHEQYF. The chain recombines TRBV5-6 with TRBJ2-7; D is ambiguous. The V end lost 0 bases, the J end lost 5 bases, and 9 bases lay between the germline ends. Per germline, CDR1 SGHDT and CDR2 YYEEEE. The CDR3 loop spans 13 amino acids.